The present T cell receptor beta chain was sequenced within a study of cytomegalovirus exposure and HLA in healthy donors. About the research overall: Tens of millions of unique TCRs from HLA-typed donors made up an early data release. Of all 400 or so donors who were genotyped, 75% to 90% belonged to the Caucasian-associated ancestry cluster.

Primers for the PCR totalled 60 Vbeta and 13 Jbeta. This table comes from immunoSEQ multiplex PCR, and its TCRdb copy is limited to in-frame clones, with some not included. The sample lists under 150,000 clones; about 73% were seen once. V lost 7 bases and J 7 bases, leaving 19 bases between the germline ends. Germline V CDR1 and CDR2: MNHNS, SASEGT. The CDR3 loop spans 14 amino acids. Donors were ostensibly healthy at sampling, although undocumented immune exposures were probable. The sequence came from a woman aged 30 to 39 in good health and CMV-seropositive. This chain uses TRBV6-1 with TRBJ1-2; D call uncertain. The specimen was PBMCs. The CDR3 nucleotides read TGTGCCAGCAACAGTCCCCAGGCAATAAGTGGCTACACCTTC. As protein: CASNSPQAISGYTF.